Presented here are 32 T cell receptor beta chains from one specimen sequenced in a study of T cells in Graves' hyperthyroidism and ophthalmopathy. Amplified TCR beta CDR3 regions came from RNA transcripts. In the first-round RT-PCR of the TCR CDR3, the HTBI primer set was used. TCRdb reprocessed the multiplex PCR reads via MiXCR and lists one record per CDR3 protein. The repertoire holds roughly 380,000 distinct CDR3 sequences, with about 15% as singletons. The specimen sequenced was blood. The receptors were gathered from a woman aged 55-70 years with Graves' hyperthyroidism.

The chain recombines TRBV6-2 or TRBV6-3 with TRBJ2-3; 8 bases are shared with TRBD1. J lost 6 bases, V lost 2 bases, and 7 bases had no gene match. This CDR3 spans 15 amino acids. Germline V gene lookup returns CDR1 MNHEY and CDR2 SVGEGT. CDR3 loop: CASSYRTGLADTQYF. DNA of the CDR3: TGTGCCAGCAGTTACCGGACAGGGCTAGCGGATACGCAGTATTTT.

Ten or more counts support this clonotype. The chain links TRBV2 to TRBJ2-2; 13 nucleotides line up with TRBD2. J gave up 6 bases and V 7 bases, and 5 bases lay outside the gene matches. Germline CDR1 is SNHLY and CDR2 is FYNNEI. There are 15 residues in the CDR3. The CDR3 sequence is CASTGLAGVSGELFF. The CDR3 nucleotides read TGTGCCAGCACCGGACTAGCGGGAGTGTCCGGGGAGCTGTTTTTT. The complete variable domain, with remaining parts taken from reference TRBV2 and TRBJ2-2, reads EPEVTQTPSHQVTQMGQEVILRCVPISNHLYFYWYRQILGQKVEFLVSFYNNEISEKSEIFDDQFSVERPDGSNFTLKIRSTKLEDSAMYFCASTGLAGVSGELFFGEGSRLTVL.

This clonotype was seen more than once but under ten times. This chain uses TRBV20-1 with TRBJ2-7, with a possible D match to TRBD2 (5 bases). The length of the CDR3 is 12 residues. V gave up 3 bases and J gave up 3 bases, with 9 bases separating them. Per germline, CDR1 DFQATT and CDR2 SNEGSKA (reference sequence). This CDR3 reads CSASLRGYEQYF. The CDR3 nucleotides read TGCAGTGCTAGTTTACGGGGCTACGAGCAGTACTTC.

In this sample, this clonotype turned up many times. This rearrangement joins TRBV7-9 to TRBJ2-3; TRBD1 aligns across 9 bases. This CDR3 is built from 16 residues. V was clipped by 8 bases and J by 2 bases; unmatched bases: 11. Looked up from germline, CDR1 is SEHNR and CDR2 is FQNEAQ (reference sequence). The CDR3 loop reads CASGGGGTGTTDTQYF. CDR3 nucleotide sequence: TGTGCCAGCGGCGGTGGAGGGACAGGGACCACAGATACGCAGTATTTT.

To note about this clonotype: At one boundary the junction diverges from the germline segment, which might be a read error. V gene TRBV10-3 combines with J gene TRBJ1-1, with D possibly TRBD1 on 5 matching bases. The CDR3 totals 15 residues. Germline V lookup: CDR1 ENHRY, CDR2 SYGVKD. CDR3 loop: CASSYQGDLNTEAFF. Here the CDR3 DNA reads TGTGCCAGCAGTTACCAAGGGGACTTGAACACTGAAGCTTTCTTT.

The chain carries TRBV11-3 and TRBJ1-3; 8 bases map to TRBD1. The V segment lost 5 bases and the J segment 0 bases; nucleotides outside the gene matches: 6. CDR1 and CDR2 (germline): SGHNT, YENEEA. The CDR3 contains 16 residues. The CDR3 sequence: CASSPGQVSSGNTIYF. The CDR3 bases are TGTGCCAGCAGCCCGGGACAGGTATCCTCTGGAAACACCATATATTTT.

This clonotype was seen more than once but under ten times. The chain joins TRBV18 to TRBJ2-3; TRBD1 matches 10 bases. V lost 3 bases to trimming and J lost 0 bases; unmatched junction nucleotides: 3. Germline CDR1 reads KGHSH; CDR2 reads LQKENI. The CDR3 is 16 residues long. For the CDR3, the DNA is TGTGCCAGCTCACCGAGACAGGGGGCAAGCACAGATACGCAGTATTTT. Amino acid sequence: CASSPRQGASTDTQYF. Filled out from reference TRBV18 and TRBJ2-3, the complete variable domain reads NAGVMQNPRHLVRRRGQEARLRCSPMKGHSHVYWYRQLPEEGLKFMVYLQKENIIDESGMPKERFSAEFPKEGPSILRIQQVVRGDSAAYFCASSPRQGASTDTQYFGPGTRLTVL.

This clonotype was counted ten times or more. The genes are TRBV5-8 and TRBJ2-2, with TRBD2 matching over 8 bases. V lost 0 bases, J lost 4 bases, and 5 bases stayed unmatched. Germline values: CDR1 SGHTS, CDR2 YDEGEE. The CDR3 has 16 residues. The CDR3 sequence is CASSLVSGTTTGELFF. CDR3 DNA sequence: TGTGCCAGCAGCTTGGTTAGCGGGACTACCACCGGGGAGCTGTTTTTT.

On this clonotype itself: A much larger clone lies one base from this, so it may be a read error. The CDR3: CATSNTPASNIQYF. The CDR3 nucleotides are TGTGCCACCAGCAACACCCCGGCGTCAAACATTCAGTACTTC. The V gene is TRBV7-8, the J gene TRBJ2-4, with D hard to call. This CDR3 is built from 14 residues. Germline V lookup: CDR1 SGHVS, CDR2 FQNEAQ.

This clonotype was picked up a small number of times. The rearrangement uses TRBV12-3 or TRBV12-4 and TRBJ1-2; D is perhaps TRBD1 (5 bases). With 3 bases removed from V and 11 bases from J, the gap between germline ends came to 13 bases. The CDR3 has 12 amino acids. CDR3 sequence (DNA): TGTGCCAGCAGTTTGGGGACGGCCGAATACACCTTC. This sequence encodes CASSLGTAEYTF.

This clonotype was observed a handful of times. The chain carries TRBV9 and TRBJ2-5; 8 bases are shared with TRBD1. CDR3 length equals 14 residues. Germline V gene sequence: CDR1 SGDLS, CDR2 YYNGEE. The J segment lost 5 bases and the V segment lost 4 bases, leaving 7 bases of the junction unmatched. CDR3 DNA: TGTGCCAGCAGCACCGGACAGGGTTGGGAGACCCAGTACTTC. It yields the protein CASSTGQGWETQYF.

The chain carries TRBV20-1 and TRBJ2-7; 16 bases map to TRBD2. CDR3 length equals 15 residues. The V and J ends lost 5 bases and 11 bases, in that order; junction bases with no gene match: 12. Germline V lookup: CDR1 DFQATT, CDR2 SNEGSKA (reference sequence). CDR3 nucleotides: TGCAGTGCTGAGTTTCCGGGACTAGCGGGAGGGAGCAAGTACTTC. Encoded protein: CSAEFPGLAGGSKYF.

CDR3 bases: TGCAGTGCTACCTACAGGGGACCCCTCGAGCAGTACTTC. Translating gives CSATYRGPLEQYF. V and J are TRBV20-1 and TRBJ2-7; 7 bases align to TRBD1. Trimming removed 4 bases from V and 6 bases from J; junction bases left unmatched: 9. In germline, CDR1 is DFQATT, CDR2 SNEGSKA (reference sequence). The CDR3 is 13 amino acids.

The rearrangement uses TRBV10-3 and TRBJ2-3; 7 bases agree with TRBD1. V gave up 6 bases and J gave up 1 base; unmatched junction bases: 13. The V gene's germline CDR1 is ENHRY and CDR2 SYGVKD. This CDR3 spans 17 amino acids. The CDR3 here is CAIRTDRRTGGTDTQYF. DNA for the CDR3: TGTGCCATCAGGACGGACAGGAGGACCGGCGGCACAGATACGCAGTATTTT.

This clonotype was detected many times. The chain employs TRBV20-1 and TRBJ1-2; unclear D gene. The CDR3 spans 12 residues. Trimming removed 3 bases from V and 4 bases from J, with 9 bases in between. Per germline, CDR1 DFQATT and CDR2 SNEGSKA (reference sequence). This CDR3 is CSARAQPYGYTF. The CDR3 region has the DNA TGCAGTGCTAGGGCACAGCCCTATGGCTACACCTTC.

This clonotype showed up many times. J is TRBJ2-3 and V is TRBV7-9, with D perhaps matching TRBD1 (6 bases). The V gene's germline CDR1 is SEHNR and CDR2 FQNEAQ (reference sequence). With 5 bases removed from V and 1 base from J, the gap between germline ends came to 10 bases. CDR3 length: 14 residues. In DNA form, the CDR3 reads TGTGCCAGCAGCACCGACAGGCGCACAGATACGCAGTATTTT. This codes for CASSTDRRTDTQYF.

As to this clonotype: This may stem from a read error, because a much larger clone lies one nucleotide away. This chain joins TRBV28 and TRBJ2-7; 7 positions agree with TRBD2. Germline CDR1 reads MDHEN; CDR2 reads SYDVKM. The CDR3 consists of 16 residues. In DNA, the CDR3 is TGTGCCATCAGTCCACCTGGGGGAGGGGTAGGTTACGAGCAGTACTTC. It encodes CAISPPGGGVGYEQYF.

This rearrangement joins TRBV7-2 to TRBJ1-1; D is undetermined. Trimming stripped 8 bases from V and 6 bases from J, with 16 bases between. Germline loops: CDR1 SGHTA, CDR2 FQGNSA. This CDR3 is built from 13 residues. The CDR3 DNA reads TGTGCCAGCGTCCTTACCGGGAGCGCTGAAGCTTTCTTT. Its protein product is CASVLTGSAEAFF.

Turning to this clonotype: A clone one base away is much larger, so this may be a read error. V and J are TRBV30 and TRBJ2-3, with 9 bases fitting TRBD2. J was trimmed by 6 bases and V by 3 bases; bases with no gene match: 10. In germline, CDR1 is GTSNPN, CDR2 SVGIG (reference sequence). The CDR3 consists of 15 residues. CDR3 sequence reads: CAWSPPGLAADTQYF. For the CDR3, the DNA is TGTGCCTGGAGCCCCCCGGGACTAGCCGCGGATACGCAGTATTTT.

This clonotype was detected ten times or more. The gene calls are TRBV11-3 and TRBJ2-1, with D perhaps assigned TRBD1 or TRBD2 (5 bases each). The germline V gene has CDR1 SGHNT and CDR2 YENEEA. The CDR3 runs to 14 residues. V lost 4 bases and J lost 4, with 11 bases in between. The CDR3 DNA sequence: TGTGCCAGCAGCTCCGAGGGGAGATACAATGAGCAGTTCTTC. Protein product: CASSSEGRYNEQFF.

The table lists this clonotype with a count of one. The CDR3 does not close with the conserved phenylalanine or tryptophan, likely indicating a read error. This chain connects TRBV28 to TRBJ1-2, with 9 bases matching TRBD1. Per the germline V gene, CDR1 is MDHEN and CDR2 is SYDVKM. Germline trimming cut 6 bases from V and 7 bases from J; bases unmatched to any gene: 6. The CDR3 contains 13 residues. DNA for the CDR3: TGTGCCAGCAGAGCTGGACAGGGGTTTGGCTACACCCTC. Translating it yields CASRAGQGFGYTL.

Only a few counts were recorded for this clonotype. V usage is TRBV30 and J usage is TRBJ2-7, with a tentative D call TRBD1 (6 bases). Germline values: CDR1 GTSNPN, CDR2 SVGIG (reference sequence). This CDR3 spans 13 amino acids. V lost 0 bases to trimming and J lost 2 bases, with 8 bases between them. CDR3 sequence reads: CAWSVRTAYEQYF. In DNA, the CDR3 is TGTGCCTGGAGTGTGCGGACAGCCTACGAGCAGTACTTC.

Only one count was recorded for this clonotype. The rearrangement links TRBV2 to TRBJ2-1; TRBD2 agrees at 12 bases. The length of the CDR3 is 15 residues. Per the germline V gene, CDR1 is SNHLY and CDR2 is FYNNEI. V lost 9 bases and J lost 8; bases outside the gene matches: 11. This chain's CDR3 is CARPFTSGRSDEQFF. The DNA for the CDR3 is TGTGCCAGACCCTTCACTAGCGGGAGGAGTGATGAGCAGTTCTTC.

This clonotype was seen many times. DNA for the CDR3: TGCGCCAGCAGCTTGGAAGGGAACACTGAAGCTTTCTTT. Translated, it gives CASSLEGNTEAFF. The chain recombines TRBV5-1 with TRBJ1-1; D remains unclear. Trimming removed 0 bases from V and 1 base from J, with 4 bases in between. The CDR3 covers 13 residues. Germline CDR1 and CDR2: SGHRS and YFSETQ.

This clonotype was observed at least ten times. This chain joins TRBV20-1 and TRBJ2-3; no clear D gene. Trimming stripped 0 bases from V and 3 bases from J, with 10 bases between. This CDR3 is 14 amino acids long. Germline V CDR1 and CDR2: DFQATT, SNEGSKA (reference sequence). CDR3 bases: TGCAGTGCTAGAGATCTGGTGGGAACAGATACGCAGTATTTT. Protein sequence: CSARDLVGTDTQYF.

V is TRBV11-2 and J is TRBJ2-7; possibly TRBD1 or TRBD2 for D (5 bases each). This CDR3 comprises 14 residues. Germline loops: CDR1 SGHAT, CDR2 FQNNGV. With 1 base removed from V and 6 bases from J, the gap between germline ends came to 13 bases. CDR3 sequence (DNA): TGTGCCAGCAGCTTAGGGGGGATGTGGGGCGAGCAGTACTTC. It is translated as CASSLGGMWGEQYF.

This clonotype has a count of ten or more. This rearrangement joins TRBV6-5 to TRBJ1-1; 7 nucleotides line up with TRBD1. V lost 0 bases to trimming and J lost 4 bases; unmatched junction nucleotides: 5. Germline V gene sequence: CDR1 MNHEY, CDR2 SVGAGI. The CDR3 is 15 residues long. CDR3 sequence reads: CASSYSNRGSTEAFF. The DNA for the CDR3 is TGTGCCAGCAGTTACTCGAACAGGGGTAGCACTGAAGCTTTCTTT.

This clonotype was observed at least ten times. CDR3 sequence: CSATPGAGTDTQYF. Here the CDR3 DNA reads TGCAGTGCTACCCCGGGGGCGGGCACAGATACGCAGTATTTT. This chain uses TRBV20-1 with TRBJ2-3, with D possibly being TRBD1 or TRBD2 (6 bases each). Germline CDR1 DFQATT, CDR2 SNEGSKA (reference sequence). The V end was cut by 4 bases, the J end by 1 base, with 12 bases between. This CDR3 contains 14 residues.

This clonotype has a handful of counts. DNA for the CDR3: TGTGCCAGCAGACCCTTTTATCGGGAGAAACACACCGGGGAGCTGTTTTTT. This sequence encodes CASRPFYREKHTGELFF. V gene TRBV28 combines with J gene TRBJ2-2, with a tentative D call TRBD2 (6 bases). Germline CDR1 reads MDHEN; CDR2 reads SYDVKM. CDR3 size: 17 residues. Trimming shortened V by 6 bases and J by 3 bases, and 20 bases separated the two germline ends.

The V and J genes are TRBV7-9 and TRBJ1-1, with D uncertain. V was clipped by 0 bases and J by 5 bases, with 16 bases between them. Germline loops: CDR1 SEHNR, CDR2 FQNEAQ (reference sequence). The CDR3 spans 16 residues. The CDR3 protein is CASSLALLVRGTEAFF. The CDR3, as DNA: TGTGCCAGCAGCTTAGCTTTATTGGTTCGGGGAACTGAAGCTTTCTTT.

This clonotype was observed a handful of times. The V call is TRBV5-1, the J call TRBJ2-3; D uncertain. Germline-derived CDR1 and CDR2 are SGHRS and YFSETQ. This CDR3 has 14 amino acids. Trimming took 4 bases from V and 0 from J, leaving 9 bases between them. This CDR3 reads CASSTESSTDTQYF. The CDR3 nucleotides are TGCGCCAGCAGCACCGAATCTAGCACAGATACGCAGTATTTT.

There are many counts of this clonotype. This chain links TRBV20-1 with TRBJ1-2; D gene unclear. Trimming removed 1 base from V and 0 bases from J, with 9 bases in between. The CDR3 consists of 14 residues. Germline lookup yields CDR1 DFQATT and CDR2 SNEGSKA (reference sequence). The CDR3 loop reads CSARVGLSNYGYTF. The CDR3 DNA follows: TGCAGTGCTAGAGTAGGGCTCTCTAACTATGGCTACACCTTC.